The T cell receptor beta chain described here comes from a study of yellow fever vaccine responses in identical twins. Study findings and constraints: It has been reported that, in twins, the vaccine T cell response seemed partly convergent and partly personalized.

CDR1 is SQVTM and CDR2 is ANQGSEA in the germline V gene. The CDR3 is made up of 12 amino acids. V shed 4 bases and J shed 2 bases, with 7 bases lying between them. MiXCR, run by TCRdb on the RT-PCR reads, gives a single entry per CDR3 protein. The sample holds about 3,000 distinct CDR3 sequences, 70% to 90% seen once. Concerning this clonotype: The antigen remains undetermined.

This rearrangement joins TRBV29-1 to TRBJ2-3; tentatively, D is TRBD1 or TRBD2 (5 bases each). The TCR originated in a woman aged 18-30 years who received the yellow fever vaccine. Material: T cells from blood (PBMCs), unsorted or a sorted subset (not recorded which), obtained before or after yellow fever vaccination (not recorded which). CDR3 sequence: CSVAGATDTQYF. CDR3 coding DNA: TGCAGCGTTGCCGGGGCCACAGATACGCAGTATTTT.